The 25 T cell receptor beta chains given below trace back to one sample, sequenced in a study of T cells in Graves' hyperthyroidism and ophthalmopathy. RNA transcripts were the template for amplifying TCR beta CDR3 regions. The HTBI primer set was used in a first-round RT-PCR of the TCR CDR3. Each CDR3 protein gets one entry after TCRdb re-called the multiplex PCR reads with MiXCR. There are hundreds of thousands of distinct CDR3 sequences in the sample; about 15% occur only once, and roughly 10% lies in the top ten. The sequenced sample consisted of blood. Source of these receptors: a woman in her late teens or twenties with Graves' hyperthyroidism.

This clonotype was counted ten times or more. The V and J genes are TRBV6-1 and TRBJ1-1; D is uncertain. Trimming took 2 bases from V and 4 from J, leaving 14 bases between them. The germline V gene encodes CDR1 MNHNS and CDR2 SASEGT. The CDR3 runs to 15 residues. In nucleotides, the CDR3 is TGTGCCAGCAGTGAAAACCTCGGAGGAGGCACTGAAGCTTTCTTT. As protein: CASSENLGGGTEAFF.

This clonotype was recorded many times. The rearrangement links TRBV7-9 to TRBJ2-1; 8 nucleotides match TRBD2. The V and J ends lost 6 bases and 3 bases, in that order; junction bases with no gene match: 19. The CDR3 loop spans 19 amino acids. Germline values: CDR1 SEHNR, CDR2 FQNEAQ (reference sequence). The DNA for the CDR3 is TGTGCCAGCAGGGGGCAGGGAAAATCGAAGCGGGAGTTCTACAATGAGCAGTTCTTC. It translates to CASRGQGKSKREFYNEQFF.

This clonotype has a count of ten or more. The CDR3: CASSTWTGGGGYGYTF. The CDR3 DNA follows: TGTGCCAGCAGTACGTGGACAGGGGGCGGGGGCTATGGCTACACCTTC. The rearrangement uses TRBV12-3 or TRBV12-4 and TRBJ1-2, with 11 bases identical to TRBD1. V gave up 5 bases and J gave up 4 bases; unmatched junction bases: 9. The CDR3 runs 16 residues.

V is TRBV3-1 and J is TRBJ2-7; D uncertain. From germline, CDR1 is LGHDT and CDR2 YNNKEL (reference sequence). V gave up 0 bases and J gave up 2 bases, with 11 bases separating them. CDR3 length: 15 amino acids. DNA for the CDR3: TGTGCCAGCAGCCAAGAAAAGGGCAGCCCCTACGAGCAGTACTTC. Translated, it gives CASSQEKGSPYEQYF.

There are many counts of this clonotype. CDR3 nucleotides: TGTGCCAGCAGTTACTCGCTCGGGGATACGCAGTATTTT. It translates to CASSYSLGDTQYF. The rearrangement joins TRBV6-6 to TRBJ2-3, with no clear D. The CDR3 contains 13 residues. V lost 0 bases and J lost 6, with 7 bases in between. Germline V lookup: CDR1 MNHNY, CDR2 SVGAGI (reference sequence).

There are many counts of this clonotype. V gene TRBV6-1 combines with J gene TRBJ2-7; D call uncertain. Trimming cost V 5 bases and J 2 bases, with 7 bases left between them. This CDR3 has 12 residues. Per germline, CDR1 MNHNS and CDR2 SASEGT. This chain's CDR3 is CASSHRPYEQYF. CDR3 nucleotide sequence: TGTGCCAGCAGTCACCGCCCCTACGAGCAGTACTTC.

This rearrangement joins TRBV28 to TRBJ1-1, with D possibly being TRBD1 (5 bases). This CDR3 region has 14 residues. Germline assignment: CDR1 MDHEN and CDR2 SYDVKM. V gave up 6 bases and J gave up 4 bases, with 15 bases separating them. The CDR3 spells CASSHRGVLTEAFF. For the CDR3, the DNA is TGTGCCAGCAGCCACCGGGGGGTTCTCACTGAAGCTTTCTTT.

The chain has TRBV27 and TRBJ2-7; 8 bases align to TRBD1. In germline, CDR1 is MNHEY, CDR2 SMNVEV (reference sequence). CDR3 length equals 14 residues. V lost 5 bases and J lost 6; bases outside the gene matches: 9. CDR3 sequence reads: CASSPDRVAVEQYF. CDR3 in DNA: TGTGCCAGCAGTCCGGACAGGGTGGCGGTCGAGCAGTACTTC.

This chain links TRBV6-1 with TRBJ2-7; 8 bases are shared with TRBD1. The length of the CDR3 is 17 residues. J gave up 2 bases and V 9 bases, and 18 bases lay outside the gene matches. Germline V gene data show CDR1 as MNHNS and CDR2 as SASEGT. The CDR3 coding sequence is TGTGCCAGTTTCCGGGACAGGATGACCGTGGGACCCTACGAGCAGTACTTC. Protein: CASFRDRMTVGPYEQYF.

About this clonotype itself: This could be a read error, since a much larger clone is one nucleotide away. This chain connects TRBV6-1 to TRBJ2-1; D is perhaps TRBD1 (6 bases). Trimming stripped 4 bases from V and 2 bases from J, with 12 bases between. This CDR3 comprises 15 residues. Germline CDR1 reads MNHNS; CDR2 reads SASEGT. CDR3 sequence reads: CASSGQAGTYNEQFF. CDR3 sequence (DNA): TGTGCCAGCAGTGGACAGGCGGGCACCTACAATGAGCAGTTCTTC.

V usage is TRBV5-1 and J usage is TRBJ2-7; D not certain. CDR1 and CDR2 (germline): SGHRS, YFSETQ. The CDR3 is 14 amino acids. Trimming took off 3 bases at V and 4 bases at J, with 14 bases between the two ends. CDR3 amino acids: CASSSNSPLYEQYF. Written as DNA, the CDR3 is TGCGCCAGCAGCTCGAATAGTCCACTATACGAGCAGTACTTC.

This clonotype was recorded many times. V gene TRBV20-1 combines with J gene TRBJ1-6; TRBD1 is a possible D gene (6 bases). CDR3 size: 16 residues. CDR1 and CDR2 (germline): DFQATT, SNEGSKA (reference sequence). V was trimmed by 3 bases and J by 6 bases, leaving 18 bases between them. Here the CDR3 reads CSASPLTGRRNSPLHF. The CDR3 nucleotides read TGCAGTGCTAGCCCTCTAACAGGGCGGCGTAATTCACCCCTCCACTTT.

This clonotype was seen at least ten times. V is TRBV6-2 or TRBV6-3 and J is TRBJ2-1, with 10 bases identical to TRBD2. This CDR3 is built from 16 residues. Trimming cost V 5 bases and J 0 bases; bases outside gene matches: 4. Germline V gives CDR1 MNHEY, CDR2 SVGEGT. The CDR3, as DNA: TGTGCCAGCAGTCAAAGCGGGAGGGGCTCCTACAATGAGCAGTTCTTC. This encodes CASSQSGRGSYNEQFF.

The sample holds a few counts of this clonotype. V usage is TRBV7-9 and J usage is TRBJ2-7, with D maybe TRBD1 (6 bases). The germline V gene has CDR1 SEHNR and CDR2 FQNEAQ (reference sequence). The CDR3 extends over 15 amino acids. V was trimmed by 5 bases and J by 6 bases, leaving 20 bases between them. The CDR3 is CASSLYPGDLGEQYF. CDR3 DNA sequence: TGTGCCAGCAGCCTATATCCAGGGGATTTGGGCGAGCAGTACTTC. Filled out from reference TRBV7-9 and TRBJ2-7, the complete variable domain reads DTGVSQNPRHKITKRGQNVTFRCDPISEHNRLYWYRQTLGQGPEFLTYFQNEAQLEKSRLLSDRFSAERPKGSFSTLEIQRTEQGDSAMYLCASSLYPGDLGEQYFGPGTRLTVT.

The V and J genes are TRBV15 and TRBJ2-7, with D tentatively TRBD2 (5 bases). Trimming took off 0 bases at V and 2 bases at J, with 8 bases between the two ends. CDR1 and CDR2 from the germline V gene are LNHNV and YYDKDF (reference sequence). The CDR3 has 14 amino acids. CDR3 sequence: CATSRDLLAYEQYF. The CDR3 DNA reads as TGTGCCACCAGCAGAGATCTACTAGCCTACGAGCAGTACTTC. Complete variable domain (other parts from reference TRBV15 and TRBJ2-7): DAMVIQNPRYQVTQFGKPVTLSCSQTLNHNVMYWYQQKSSQAPKLLFHYYDKDFNNEADTPDNFQSRRPNTSFCFLDIRSPGLGDTAMYLCATSRDLLAYEQYFGPGTRLTVT.

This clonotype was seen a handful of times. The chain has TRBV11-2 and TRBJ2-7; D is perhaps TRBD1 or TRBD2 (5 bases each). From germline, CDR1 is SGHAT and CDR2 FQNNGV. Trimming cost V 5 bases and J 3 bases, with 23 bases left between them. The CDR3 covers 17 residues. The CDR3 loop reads CASSQRDPGTVFYEQYF. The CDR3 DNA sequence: TGTGCCAGCAGCCAGAGAGATCCCGGGACGGTATTCTACGAGCAGTACTTC.

The CDR3 DNA reads TGTGCCAGCAGCCAAGCGACAAACAGGGGTACTGGGGCCAACGTCCTGACTTTC. Its translation: CASSQATNRGTGANVLTF. V and J are TRBV14 and TRBJ2-6; TRBD1 matches at 7 bases. CDR3 length: 18 residues. V lost 1 base, J lost 2 bases, and 8 bases stayed unmatched. CDR1 and CDR2 from the germline V gene are SGHDN and FVKESK.

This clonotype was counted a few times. CDR3 DNA: TGCGCCAGCAGCTTGGAGGATCCCATTGTTGACGAGCAGTACTTC. Translation: CASSLEDPIVDEQYF. The rearrangement joins TRBV5-1 to TRBJ2-7; D uncertain. Between the trimmed V and J ends, which lost 0 bases and 5 bases, there was a span of 15 bases. This CDR3 contains 15 residues. The germline V gene encodes CDR1 SGHRS and CDR2 YFSETQ.

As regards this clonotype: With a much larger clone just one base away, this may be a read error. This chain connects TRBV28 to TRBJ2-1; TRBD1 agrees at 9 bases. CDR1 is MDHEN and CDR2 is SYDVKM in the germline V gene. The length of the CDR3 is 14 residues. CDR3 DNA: TGTGCCAGCTTGAGGGACAGGGCATACAATGGGCAGTTCTTC. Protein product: CASLRDRAYNGQFF. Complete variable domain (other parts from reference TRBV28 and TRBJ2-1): DVKVTQSSRYLVKRTGEKVFLECVQDMDHENMFWYRQDPGLGLRLIYFSYDVKMKEKGDIPEGYSVSREKKERFSLILESASTNQTSMYLCASLRDRAYNGQFFGPGTRLTVL.

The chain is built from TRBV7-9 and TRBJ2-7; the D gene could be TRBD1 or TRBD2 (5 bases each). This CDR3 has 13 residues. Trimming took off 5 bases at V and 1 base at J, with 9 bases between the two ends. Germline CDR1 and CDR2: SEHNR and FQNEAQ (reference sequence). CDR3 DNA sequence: TGTGCCAGCAGCGTGGGACGGTCCTACGAGCAGTACTTC. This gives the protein CASSVGRSYEQYF.

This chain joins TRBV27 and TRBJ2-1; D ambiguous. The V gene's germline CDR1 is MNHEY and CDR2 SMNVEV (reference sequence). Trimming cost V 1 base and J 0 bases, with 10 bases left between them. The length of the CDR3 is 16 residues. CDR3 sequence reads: CASSLFSQTSYNEQFF. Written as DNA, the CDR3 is TGTGCCAGCAGTTTATTCTCGCAGACCTCCTACAATGAGCAGTTCTTC.

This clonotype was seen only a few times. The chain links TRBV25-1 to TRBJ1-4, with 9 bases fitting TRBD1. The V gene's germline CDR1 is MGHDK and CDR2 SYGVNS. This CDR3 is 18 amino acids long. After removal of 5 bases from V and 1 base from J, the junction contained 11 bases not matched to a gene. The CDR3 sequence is CASSRRGTGGGTNEKLFF. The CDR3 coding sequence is TGTGCCAGCAGTCGAAGGGGTACAGGGGGCGGAACTAATGAAAAACTGTTTTTT.

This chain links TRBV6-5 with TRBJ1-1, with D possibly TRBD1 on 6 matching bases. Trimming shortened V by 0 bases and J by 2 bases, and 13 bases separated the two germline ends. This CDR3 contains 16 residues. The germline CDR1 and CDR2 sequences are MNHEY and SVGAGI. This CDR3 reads CASSYSGGRTNTEAFF. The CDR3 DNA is TGTGCCAGCAGTTACTCCGGGGGGCGGACTAACACTGAAGCTTTCTTT.

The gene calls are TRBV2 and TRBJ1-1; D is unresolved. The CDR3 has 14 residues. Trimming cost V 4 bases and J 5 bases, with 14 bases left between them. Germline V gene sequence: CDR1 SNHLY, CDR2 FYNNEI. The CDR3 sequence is CASSGRTKKTEAFF. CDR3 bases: TGTGCCAGCAGTGGGAGGACTAAAAAGACTGAAGCTTTCTTT.

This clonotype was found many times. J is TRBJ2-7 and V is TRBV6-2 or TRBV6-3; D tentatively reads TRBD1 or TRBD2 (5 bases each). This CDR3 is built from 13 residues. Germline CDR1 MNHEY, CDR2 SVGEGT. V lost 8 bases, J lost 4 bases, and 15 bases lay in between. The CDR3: CASGRDGIYEQYF. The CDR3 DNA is TGTGCCAGCGGCCGGGACGGAATATACGAGCAGTACTTC.